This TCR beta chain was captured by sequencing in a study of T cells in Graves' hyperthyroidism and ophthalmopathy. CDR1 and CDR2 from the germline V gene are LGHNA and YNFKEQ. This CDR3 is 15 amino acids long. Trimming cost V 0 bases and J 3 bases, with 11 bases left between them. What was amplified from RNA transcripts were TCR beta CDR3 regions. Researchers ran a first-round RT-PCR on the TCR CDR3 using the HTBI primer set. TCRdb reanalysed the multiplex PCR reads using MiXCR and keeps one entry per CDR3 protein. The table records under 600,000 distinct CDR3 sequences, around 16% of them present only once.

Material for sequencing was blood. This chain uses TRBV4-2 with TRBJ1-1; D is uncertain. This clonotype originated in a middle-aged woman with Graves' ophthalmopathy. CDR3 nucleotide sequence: TGTGCCAGCAGCCAAGATAAGAGGGTGGACACTGAAGCTTTCTTT. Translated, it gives CASSQDKRVDTEAFF.